The text below deals with one T cell receptor (beta chain). The data stem from a study of blood T cell repertoires in COVID-19. Overall study: Sites in the United States, Italy and Spain provided acute and convalescent COVID-19 samples. Sources were T cells, B-cell-depleted T cells, or PBMCs; the material itself was cDNA or gDNA.

The germline CDR1 and CDR2 sequences are ENHRY and SYGVKD. CDR3 length equals 14 residues. With 5 bases clipped from V and 0 bases from J, the junction kept 2 bases outside the gene matches. Per the study methods: For nucleated cells, counts were estimated from reference gene primer amplification. Sequenced by immunoSEQ multiplex PCR; TCRdb stores in-frame clones only, minus some. V, J and clone size reflect that table, while D and trimming were determined from the DNA. The sample consists of about 89,000 clones, approximately 90% of them appearing once. This clonotype originated in a human donor with active COVID-19. The donor label of this sample is uncertain. The V gene is TRBV10-3, the J gene TRBJ2-7, with 9 bases matching TRBD1. Source material: peripheral blood. CDR3 sequence reads: CAISRGQGSYEQYF. The CDR3 nucleotides are TGTGCCATCAGTAGGGGACAGGGCTCCTACGAGCAGTACTTC.